Below are 5 T cell receptor beta chains sequenced from a single sample in a study of blood T cells in healthy people across ages. With a J-beta primer mix and a sample-barcoded 5' primer, a second PCR ran roughly 6 to 11 cycles. TCRdb reprocessed the 5' RACE reads with MiXCR, giving one entry per CDR3 protein. Among 1.5 million to 2 million distinct CDR3 sequences listed, around half were seen once. Material: blood. The receptors shown here come from a woman between 40 and 55 years old in good health.

This clonotype was counted only a few times. The CDR3 DNA follows: TGTGCCAGCTCCGGGCCCAGAGAGGCTACGCAGTATTTT. Translation: CASSGPREATQYF. The rearrangement joins TRBV6-2 or TRBV6-3 to TRBJ2-3; D uncertain. V lost 8 bases and J 8 bases, leaving 17 bases between the germline ends. This CDR3 region has 13 residues. Germline loops: CDR1 MNHEY, CDR2 SVGEGT.

The rearrangement uses TRBV6-2 or TRBV6-3 and TRBJ2-7; D may correspond to TRBD1 or TRBD2 (5 bases each). Germline loops: CDR1 MNHEY, CDR2 SVGEGT. The V and J ends lost 8 bases and 2 bases respectively, with 19 bases between them. The CDR3 runs 15 residues. CDR3 region: CASRNSGTYTYEQYF. The CDR3 DNA reads as TGTGCCAGCCGTAACTCCGGGACGTATACCTACGAGCAGTACTTC.

This clonotype was counted many times. V usage is TRBV7-2 and J usage is TRBJ2-5; 7 bases map to TRBD2. Per germline, CDR1 SGHTA and CDR2 FQGNSA. Trimming cost V 3 bases and J 2 bases; bases outside gene matches: 15. The CDR3 covers 18 residues. CDR3 sequence (DNA): TGTGCCAGCAGCTTGCAGCCCCCTCGACTAGCAGCACAAGAGACCCAGTACTTC. This encodes CASSLQPPRLAAQETQYF.

The chain carries TRBV7-2 and TRBJ2-2; the match to TRBD2 covers 7 bases. The CDR3 spans 16 residues. J was trimmed by 4 bases and V by 0 bases; bases with no gene match: 5. The germline CDR1 and CDR2 sequences are SGHTA and FQGNSA. CDR3 sequence reads: CASSLARLAATGELFF. CDR3 DNA: TGTGCCAGCAGCTTAGCCCGACTAGCAGCCACCGGGGAGCTGTTTTTT.

The CDR3 DNA follows: TGCGCCAGCAGCTTGGAGGGGCGGCGCACCTACGAGCAGTACTTC. It codes for CASSLEGRRTYEQYF. The V and J genes are TRBV5-1 and TRBJ2-7, with D tentatively TRBD1 (5 bases). Germline V gene lookup returns CDR1 SGHRS and CDR2 YFSETQ. This CDR3 region has 15 residues. V dropped 0 bases and J dropped 2 bases, with 12 bases sitting between them.